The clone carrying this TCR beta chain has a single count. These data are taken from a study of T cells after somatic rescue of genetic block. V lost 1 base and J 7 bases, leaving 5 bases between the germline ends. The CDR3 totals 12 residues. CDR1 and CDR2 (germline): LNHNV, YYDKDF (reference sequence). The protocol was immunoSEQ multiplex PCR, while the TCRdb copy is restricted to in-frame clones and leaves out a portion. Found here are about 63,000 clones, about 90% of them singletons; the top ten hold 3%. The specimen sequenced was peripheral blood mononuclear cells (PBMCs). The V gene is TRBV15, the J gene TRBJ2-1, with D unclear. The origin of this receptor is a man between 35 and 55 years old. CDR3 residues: CATSRGVNEQFF. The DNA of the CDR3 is TGTGCCACCAGCAGAGGGGTGAATGAGCAGTTCTTC. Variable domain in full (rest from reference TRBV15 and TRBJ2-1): DAMVIQNPRYQVTQFGKPVTLSCSQTLNHNVMYWYQQKSSQAPKLLFHYYDKDFNNEADTPDNFQSRRPNTSFCFLDIRSPGLGDTAMYLCATSRGVNEQFFGPGTRLTVL.